This TCR beta chain appears in the sequencing data of a study of T-cell reconstitution after alpha-beta-depleted transplantation in children. Study results and limitations: Newly produced T cells mostly provided counts and TCRbeta diversity after one year, as hyperexpanded clones declined.

Trimming took off 5 bases at V and 2 bases at J, with 10 bases between the two ends. The CDR3 is made up of 14 amino acids. Germline V lookup: CDR1 SGHAT, CDR2 FQNNGV. The authors prepared the TCRbeta library with unique molecular identifiers. Each CDR3 protein gets one entry after TCRdb re-called the PCR reads with MiXCR. In the table there are 900,000 or so distinct CDR3 sequences, about 16% of which are singletons. The table lists this clonotype with a few counts. Its antigen is unidentified. The rearrangement uses TRBV11-2 and TRBJ2-1, with D possibly TRBD2 on 6 matching bases. The specimen was PBMCs, mostly from graft donor cells, collected 360 days after TCRalphabeta/CD19-depleted stem cell transplant. This sequence originates from a male patient between 10 and 17 years old who had a stem cell transplant for acute lymphoblastic leukemia, so the T cells may come from the graft donor. The CDR3 loop is CASSPGLPYNEQFF. The CDR3 DNA follows: TGTGCCAGCAGCCCGGGACTCCCCTACAATGAGCAGTTCTTC.